A single sample is the source of the 2 T cell receptor beta chains below, sequenced in a study of immune characterization of retroperitoneal liposarcoma. TCRdb reanalysed the PCR reads using MiXCR and keeps one entry per CDR3 protein. Here the sample spans around 8,000 distinct CDR3 sequences, 25% to 30% being singletons. The sample comprised blood. The receptors come from a male donor with retroperitoneal liposarcoma.

The V call is TRBV6-5, the J call TRBJ2-2; D is possibly TRBD1 (5 bases). The V end was cut by 2 bases, the J end by 6 bases, with 16 bases between. CDR1 is MNHEY, CDR2 SVGAGI, per germline. The CDR3 is 16 residues long. CDR3 coding DNA: TGTGCCAGCAGTTACCGGCAGGGTAGGTTAGCCGGGGAGCTGTTTTTT. Translating gives CASSYRQGRLAGELFF.

The chain combines TRBV9 with TRBJ2-1; TRBD1 is a possible D gene (6 bases). This CDR3 has 15 residues. Trimming pared 3 bases from V and 0 bases from J, leaving 10 bases between. The germline gives CDR1 SGDLS, CDR2 YYNGEE. The CDR3, as DNA: TGTGCCAGCAGCGGTGGCAGGGGCTCCTACAATGAGCAGTTCTTC. The encoded protein is CASSGGRGSYNEQFF. The full variable domain, rest sourced from reference TRBV9 and TRBJ2-1, is DSGVTQTPKHLITATGQRVTLRCSPRSGDLSVYWYQQSLDQGLQFLIQYYNGEERAKGNILERFSAQQFPDLHSELNLSSLELGDSALYFCASSGGRGSYNEQFFGPGTRLTVL.